This TCR beta chain emerged from a study of PD-1 blockade in classical Hodgkin lymphoma (dated by TCRdb to about 2020). The study in broad terms: Nivolumab dosing was 3 mg/kg intravenously every 2 weeks, continuing until either disease progression or unacceptable toxicity. The study used TCR beta sequencing and CyTOF to define a peripheral blood immune signature of response to PD-1 blockade in classical Hodgkin lymphoma.

The research as a whole found: Baseline TCR diversity was reported to be lower in newly diagnosed patients than in healthy donors and to be lower still in relapsed/refractory patients. Only a single clinical trial cohort was studied, and what caused the repertoire differences, possibly disease activity or prior therapy, remained undefined. CD4+ but not CD8+ TCR diversity rose significantly by C4D1 (p=0.0027 vs p=0.16), most apparent in complete responders (p=0.02). Patients starting nivolumab less than 1 year after ASCT had lower diversity and were excluded from later analyses to avoid confounding by immune reconstitution. Baseline diversity similar to that of newly diagnosed patients was observed in trial patients achieving complete response, whereas significantly lower diversity was observed in partial responders and progressors.

Genomic DNA was extracted with the Qiagen DNeasy kit from unsorted PBMCs and from negatively selected CD4+ and CD8+ fractions. TCR beta CDR3 regions were subjected to amplification by immunoSEQ multiplex PCR with primers that anneal to V and J segments. A synthetic immune receptor repertoire was used to minimize amplification bias, and any remaining bias was removed computationally after sequencing. The source study handled its data this way. Repertoire diversity was quantified as the Shannon entropy index using custom Python scripts. Unsorted, CD4+ and CD8+ repertoires were examined separately, except in combined analyses, for which CD4+ and CD8+ sequences were merged in silico. A clone counted as expanded when the clone's frequency after treatment rose at least 2-fold relative to C1D1, and clones undetected at baseline were given a pseudocount of 0.5. Singleton clones were defined as clones with 0 or 1 copy at C1D1, and non-singleton clones were defined as clones with 2 or more copies. Clones expanded in unsorted samples were annotated as CD4+, CD8+ or unknown by matching protein sequences in sorted samples from the same patient. Wilcoxon tests on paired samples were used to test changes in diversity from C1D1 to C4D1. In its TCRdb copy, this immuneACCESS table keeps in-frame sequences only and misses some clones. Where compared with another copy, unresolved V genes explain less than half of these, and the others have no known cause. The D gene and trimming were derived from the DNA, and the V and J assignments and clone size from that table. Present in this sample are almost 85,000 clones, roughly 89% of which were seen just once. The top ten constitute approximately 22% of the sample.

V is cut by 7 bases and J by 4 bases, and the space between the germline ends is 10 bases. Per the germline V gene (reference sequence), LNHDA is the CDR1 and SQIVND is the CDR2. The CDR3 spans 13 residues, from the cysteine through the phenylalanine. CDR3 DNA is the only sequence kept; it has 39 bases, read in frame from the first base. A remark on this clone: Its recognized antigen is unknown. No qualities accompany the bases; no much larger clone lies one base away.

According to the study, the label for this sample's time point signals: cycle 1 day 1 (C1D1), immediately before nivolumab initiation. Relapse after autologous stem cell transplantation had occurred in all trial patients, and cohorts A, B and C were distinguished by prior brentuximab vedotin exposure. The trial cohort included some 53 patients with relapsed/refractory classical Hodgkin lymphoma, and each patient had a best overall response of complete response, partial response or progressive disease. Trial patients were treated with single-agent nivolumab in the multi-cohort phase II CheckMate 205 trial. Best overall response was determined by an independent review committee according to the 2007 International Working Group response criteria. Trial PBMCs were collected just before the start of nivolumab (C1D1) and during therapy at cycle 2 day 1 and cycle 4 day 1. Peripheral blood was collected in 8 mL Vacutainer Cell Preparation Tubes, from which PBMCs were isolated by centrifugation and then cryopreserved.

Rearrangement joined TRBV19 to TRBJ1-4, with no D gene named confidently. The TCR comes from a human donor with classical Hodgkin lymphoma. The sequencing here drew on peripheral blood mononuclear cells (PBMCs), taken at baseline. The CDR3 in this case is CASMGGVNEKLFF. The nucleotide sequence is TGTGCCAGTATGGGCGGAGTTAATGAAAAACTGTTTTTT.